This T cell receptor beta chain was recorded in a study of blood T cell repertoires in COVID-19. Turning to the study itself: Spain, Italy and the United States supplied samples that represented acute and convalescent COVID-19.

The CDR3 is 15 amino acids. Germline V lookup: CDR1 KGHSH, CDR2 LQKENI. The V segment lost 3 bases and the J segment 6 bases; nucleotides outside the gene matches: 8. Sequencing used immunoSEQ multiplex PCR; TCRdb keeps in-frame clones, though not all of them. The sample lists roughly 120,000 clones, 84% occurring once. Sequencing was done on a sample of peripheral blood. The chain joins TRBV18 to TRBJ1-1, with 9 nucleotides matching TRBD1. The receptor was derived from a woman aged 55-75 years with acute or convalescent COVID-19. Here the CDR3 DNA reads TGTGCCAGCTCACCTGACAGGGGGGGAACGGCTGAAGCTTTCTTT. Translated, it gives CASSPDRGGTAEAFF.